This T cell receptor (beta chain) was identified during a study of T cell clonotyping in hematopoietic cell transplantation. Turning to the study itself: Recipients' pretransplant samples followed cytoreduction.

Time point in this sample: recipient sample about 28 days before transplant, after cytoreduction. Between the trimmed V and J ends, which lost 7 bases and 7 bases, there was a span of 13 bases. Germline V gene sequence: CDR1 LNHDA, CDR2 SQIVND (reference sequence). CDR3 length: 12 amino acids. The sample holds one count of this clone. Its antigen is still unknown. Sequenced by immunoSEQ multiplex PCR; TCRdb stores in-frame clones only, minus some. The repertoire includes about 76,000 clones, 90% to 96% of them detected once, and under 2% sits in the top ten. Study findings and constraints: Few recipient clonotypes overlapped donors; over 95% were de novo at given depth. Pathologically expanded recipient clonotypes increased progressively from day 30 to day 180 as diversity fell. Graft donor and pretransplant recipient Inverse Simpson Index values predicted broader posttransplant TCR diversity.

The sequence came from a woman aged 45-60 years with acute myeloid leukemia. Some clones in this sample may be carry-over from other donors' samples. The chain employs TRBV19 and TRBJ1-2, with a weak D call TRBD1 (5 bases). The sample in question was peripheral blood mononuclear cells, obtained before stem cell transplant. CDR3 in DNA: TGTGCCAGTACTACCCGAAGGGGTGGCTACACCTTC. It is translated as CASTTRRGGYTF.